These 27 T cell receptor beta chains share one sample of origin, sequenced in a study of cytomegalovirus exposure and HLA in healthy donors. Primers for the PCR totalled 60 Vbeta and 13 Jbeta. Profiling relied on immunoSEQ multiplex PCR, and the TCRdb table lists in-frame clones only, not all of them. The repertoire includes about 150,000 clones, about two thirds of them detected once, and 2.1% sits in the top ten. The sample comprised PBMCs. The receptors were gathered from a woman aged 55-70 years in good health and CMV-seropositive.

The chain employs TRBV27 and TRBJ1-5, with 9 bases identical to TRBD1. In germline, CDR1 is MNHEY, CDR2 SMNVEV (reference sequence). CDR3 length: 16 residues. With 4 bases clipped from V and 7 bases from J, the junction kept 11 bases outside the gene matches. This CDR3 is CASSSRGTGLGQPQHF. CDR3 nucleotide sequence: TGTGCCAGCAGTTCCCGTGGGACAGGGCTTGGGCAGCCCCAGCATTTT.

V gene TRBV10-2 combines with J gene TRBJ2-2; 8 nucleotides agree with TRBD2. After removal of 2 bases from V and 1 base from J, the junction contained 3 bases not matched to a gene. Germline V CDR1 and CDR2: WSHSY, SAAADI. The CDR3 is made up of 16 amino acids. The CDR3 region has the DNA TGCGCCAGCAGTGAGGGGACTAGTAAGAACACCGGGGAGCTGTTTTTT. Residues: CASSEGTSKNTGELFF.

The rearrangement joins TRBV19 to TRBJ2-7; 11 positions agree with TRBD2. Germline CDR1 reads LNHDA; CDR2 reads SQIVND (reference sequence). Unmatched junction bases numbered 9, after V lost 6 bases and J lost 5 bases. The CDR3 covers 15 residues. CDR3 sequence: CASSPRLAGGDEQYF. In DNA form, the CDR3 reads TGTGCCAGTAGCCCGAGGCTAGCGGGAGGTGACGAGCAGTACTTC.

The rearrangement links TRBV11-2 to TRBJ2-6, with 7 nucleotides matching TRBD2. CDR1 is SGHAT, CDR2 FQNNGV, per germline. The CDR3 is 15 amino acids. The ends lost 5 bases at V and 8 bases at J; junction bases unmatched: 9. CDR3 in amino acids: CASSRGTKETNVLTF. The CDR3, as DNA: TGTGCCAGCAGCCGCGGGACTAAAGAGACCAACGTCCTGACTTTC.

V is TRBV28 and J is TRBJ2-7; 10 bases are shared with TRBD1. The CDR3 length is 15 residues. In germline, CDR1 is MDHEN, CDR2 SYDVKM. Trimming removed 6 bases from V and 5 bases from J; junction bases left unmatched: 10. CDR3 protein: CASSNRQGARNEQYF. The DNA for the CDR3 is TGTGCCAGCAGCAACCGACAGGGGGCGCGCAACGAGCAGTACTTC.

The rearrangement uses TRBV28 and TRBJ1-2; a possible D gene is TRBD1 (5 bases). The germline V and J ends were trimmed by 5 bases and 0 bases, with 13 bases remaining between them. CDR1 MDHEN and CDR2 SYDVKM come from the germline V gene. CDR3 length: 15 residues. The CDR3 protein is CASSQPSTANYGYTF. The CDR3 region has the DNA TGTGCCAGCAGTCAACCTTCGACAGCTAACTATGGCTACACCTTC.

The chain is built from TRBV2 and TRBJ1-5; D uncertain. The CDR3 consists of 14 residues. V shed 6 bases and J shed 2 bases, with 11 bases lying between them. The V gene's germline CDR1 is SNHLY and CDR2 FYNNEI. The CDR3 protein is CASRYGDGNQPQHF. In DNA, the CDR3 is TGTGCCAGCAGGTACGGAGATGGCAATCAGCCCCAGCATTTT.

This chain joins TRBV6-6 and TRBJ2-5, with 8 bases matching TRBD1. Trimming removed 0 bases from V and 5 bases from J; junction bases left unmatched: 8. The germline V gene has CDR1 MNHNY and CDR2 SVGAGI (reference sequence). The CDR3 has 16 amino acids. CDR3 bases: TGTGCCAGCAGTTACTCGACAGGGGACCCCCTCGAGACCCAGTACTTC. Translating it yields CASSYSTGDPLETQYF.

In DNA form, the CDR3 reads TGTGCCAGCAGTGCCGACCTTACTTTAACTAGCGGGAGGACAGATACGCAGTATTTT. Its translation: CASSADLTLTSGRTDTQYF. This chain links TRBV6-1 with TRBJ2-3; 12 nucleotides agree with TRBD2. The CDR3 covers 19 residues. V trimming: 4 bases; J trimming: 3 bases; junction bases outside the gene matches: 14. Germline CDR1 MNHNS, CDR2 SASEGT.

This chain uses TRBV19 with TRBJ1-2, with D possibly TRBD1 on 5 matching bases. Deletions cut 3 bases from V and 4 bases from J, with 12 bases between. The CDR3 runs to 14 residues. CDR1 is LNHDA and CDR2 is SQIVND in the germline V gene (reference sequence). The CDR3 loop reads CASSIQGKSYGYTF. The CDR3 nucleotides are TGTGCCAGTAGTATCCAGGGAAAGAGCTATGGCTACACCTTC.

The rearrangement joins TRBV10-3 to TRBJ2-7; possibly TRBD2 for D (5 bases). Germline lookup yields CDR1 ENHRY and CDR2 SYGVKD. CDR3 length: 15 residues. The germline V and J ends were trimmed by 3 bases and 2 bases, with 14 bases remaining between them. The CDR3 nucleotides read TGTGCCATCAGTGAATCTTCGGCTAGCACCTACGAGCAGTACTTC. Its translation is CAISESSASTYEQYF.

This sequence joins TRBV2 and TRBJ2-7; 8 nucleotides align to TRBD1. Germline trimming cut 8 bases from V and 2 bases from J; bases unmatched to any gene: 5. The germline gives CDR1 SNHLY, CDR2 FYNNEI. The CDR3 spans 13 residues. The chain's CDR3 is CASYRDRTYEQYF. The CDR3 bases are TGTGCCAGCTATCGGGACAGGACCTACGAGCAGTACTTC.

This clone has a single count. The chain combines TRBV11-2 with TRBJ2-3; 12 bases align to TRBD2. Per germline, CDR1 SGHAT and CDR2 FQNNGV. This CDR3 has 15 residues. J was trimmed by 3 bases and V by 5 bases; bases with no gene match: 3. The CDR3 nucleotides are TGTGCCAGCAGCAGGACTAGCGGGATGACAGATACGCAGTATTTT. This sequence encodes CASSRTSGMTDTQYF.

The CDR3 here is CASRASVGGELFF. CDR3 sequence (DNA): TGTGCCAGCAGAGCTAGCGTTGGCGGGGAGCTGTTTTTT. The chain employs TRBV6-1 and TRBJ2-2; TRBD2 is a possible D gene (6 bases). The CDR3 length is 13 residues. CDR1 is MNHNS, CDR2 SASEGT, per germline. V lost 6 bases, J lost 7 bases, and 12 bases lay in between.

The chain joins TRBV29-1 to TRBJ1-2, with 11 nucleotides matching TRBD1. V lost 7 bases and J lost 8; bases outside the gene matches: 6. Germline-derived CDR1 and CDR2 are SQVTM and ANQGSEA. CDR3 size: 12 residues. CDR3: CSADRGLGGYTF. In DNA form, the CDR3 reads TGCAGCGCGGACAGGGGGCTTGGGGGCTACACCTTC. The whole variable domain, filled in from reference TRBV29-1 and TRBJ1-2, reads SAVISQKPSRDICQRGTSLTIQCQVDSQVTMMFWYRQQPGQSLTLIATANQGSEATYESGFVIDKFPISRPNLTFSTLTVSNMSPEDSSIYLCSADRGLGGYTFGSGTRLTVV.

This clone has only one observation. The rearrangement joins TRBV7-9 to TRBJ2-1, with D unclear. The germline V gene has CDR1 SEHNR and CDR2 FQNEAQ (reference sequence). Trimming took off 5 bases at V and 8 bases at J, with 19 bases between the two ends. CDR3 length equals 15 residues. The CDR3 loop reads CASSRPSESIHEQFF. The CDR3 nucleotides read TGTGCCAGCAGCCGCCCGAGTGAGAGTATCCATGAGCAGTTCTTC.

CDR3 in DNA: TGTGCCAGTAGTGGCTTACTCCGGGTTAACACTGAAGCTTTCTTT. It yields the protein CASSGLLRVNTEAFF. The chain joins TRBV19 to TRBJ1-1, with no clear D. Trimming removed 5 bases at V and 2 bases at J, with 15 bases between. There are 15 residues in the CDR3. Germline V CDR1 and CDR2: LNHDA, SQIVND (reference sequence).

The rearrangement links TRBV23-1 to TRBJ2-5; TRBD2 might be the D (5 bases). TRBV23-1 is given ORF status, its function remaining uncertain. Trimming took off 6 bases at V and 4 bases at J, with 15 bases between the two ends. The CDR3 runs to 14 residues. The CDR3 here is CASSQTGVRETQYF. Written as DNA, the CDR3 is TGCGCCAGCAGCCAAACCGGGGTTAGAGAGACCCAGTACTTC.

The V and J genes are TRBV2 and TRBJ1-1; no definite D call. Germline-derived CDR1 and CDR2 are SNHLY and FYNNEI. CDR3 length: 13 amino acids. The V end was cut by 6 bases, the J end by 1 base, with 9 bases between. CDR3 loop: CASSLRQNTEAFF. The CDR3 nucleotides are TGTGCCAGCAGCCTACGACAGAACACTGAAGCTTTCTTT. The complete variable domain, with remaining parts taken from reference TRBV2 and TRBJ1-1, reads EPEVTQTPSHQVTQMGQEVILRCVPISNHLYFYWYRQILGQKVEFLVSFYNNEISEKSEIFDDQFSVERPDGSNFTLKIRSTKLEDSAMYFCASSLRQNTEAFFGQGTRLTVV.

The CDR3 region has the DNA TGTGCCAGCAGCATTTTAGGAGGGGCAACTAATGAAAAACTGTTTTTT. Translated, it gives CASSILGGATNEKLFF. The chain has TRBV7-6 and TRBJ1-4; TRBD1 might be the D (5 bases). CDR1 SGHVS and CDR2 FNYEAQ come from the germline V gene. This CDR3 region has 16 residues. V dropped 5 bases and J dropped 0 bases, with 13 bases sitting between them. Using reference TRBV7-6 and TRBJ1-4 for the parts outside the CDR3, the full variable domain is GAGVSQSPRYKVTKRGQDVALRCDPISGHVSLYWYRQALGQGPEFLTYFNYEAQQDKSGLPNDRFSAERPEGSISTLTIQRTEQRDSAMYRCASSILGGATNEKLFFGSGTQLSVL.

With regard to this clone: One end of the junction is discordant with germline, which a read error may explain. The same CDR3 is also encoded by other DNA sequences in this sample. The gene calls are TRBV28 and TRBJ1-1; 10 bases line up with TRBD1. The CDR3 is 14 amino acids. Per the germline V gene, CDR1 is MDHEN and CDR2 is SYDVKM. CDR3 in amino acids: CASTYKGQGIEAFF. The CDR3 coding sequence is TGTGCCAGCACTTACAAGGGACAGGGGATTGAAGCTTTCTTC.

The genes are TRBV29-1 and TRBJ1-4; a possible D gene is TRBD1 (5 bases). The CDR3 loop spans 12 amino acids. Per the germline V gene, CDR1 is SQVTM and CDR2 is ANQGSEA. V was clipped by 6 bases and J by 7 bases, with 12 bases between them. CDR3 sequence reads: CSVGGESEKLFF. As DNA, the CDR3 is TGCAGCGTAGGAGGGGAAAGTGAAAAACTGTTTTTT.

The rearrangement joins TRBV28 to TRBJ1-2, with 11 bases matching TRBD1. Per the germline V gene, CDR1 is MDHEN and CDR2 is SYDVKM. The CDR3 covers 16 residues. The J segment lost 1 base and the V segment lost 3 bases, leaving 4 bases of the junction unmatched. CDR3 sequence: CASSLGQGGFNYGYTF. The CDR3 region has the DNA TGTGCCAGCAGTTTGGGACAGGGGGGGTTTAACTATGGCTACACCTTC.

This clone came up a few times. This specimen includes other DNA sequences encoding the same CDR3. The chain uses TRBV5-1 and TRBJ1-2, with a possible D match to TRBD1 (6 bases). With 4 bases removed from V and 2 bases from J, the gap between germline ends came to 12 bases. CDR1 is SGHRS and CDR2 is YFSETQ in the germline V gene. The length of the CDR3 is 14 residues. DNA of the CDR3: TGCGCCAGCAGCCCGACGGGGGGCAACTATGGCTACACCTTC. It yields the protein CASSPTGGNYGYTF.

This clone was seen more than once but under ten times. V and J are TRBV5-1 and TRBJ2-5; 8 positions match TRBD2. V gave up 0 bases and J gave up 5 bases; unmatched junction bases: 3. Germline V gene lookup returns CDR1 SGHRS and CDR2 YFSETQ. The CDR3 length is 14 residues. Here the CDR3 DNA reads TGCGCCAGCAGCTTGGCGGGAGGGTCGGAGACCCAGTACTTC. It yields the protein CASSLAGGSETQYF.

This clone has just a few counts. The chain is built from TRBV10-3 and TRBJ1-2; unclear D gene. The CDR3 runs 14 residues. The germline V gene has CDR1 ENHRY and CDR2 SYGVKD. The V gene lost 3 bases and the J gene lost 0 bases, with 8 bases spanning the gap. As DNA, the CDR3 is TGTGCCATCAGTGATCTGAGAACTAACTATGGCTACACCTTC. Its translation: CAISDLRTNYGYTF.

The chain carries TRBV29-1 and TRBJ1-2, with 7 bases matching TRBD1. Losses at the gene ends were 7 bases for V and 5 bases for J; bases not matched to a gene: 10. The CDR3 length is 13 residues. Germline loops: CDR1 SQVTM, CDR2 ANQGSEA. The CDR3 loop is CSAGTGVGYGYTF. CDR3 bases: TGCAGCGCCGGAACAGGGGTAGGGTATGGCTACACCTTC.